A single sample gave rise to the 11 T cell receptor beta chains below, sequenced in a study of regulatory T cells in long-lasting Graves disease. Described time point: persistent/refractory GD, antithyroid drugs over 5 years with positive TRAb. The TCR library used RNA extracted from PBMCs. Researchers made TCR beta libraries by using iRepertoire HTBI primers and running Arm-PCR on CDR3 regions. TCRdb re-called the multiplex PCR reads with MiXCR, one entry per CDR3 protein. The sample lists 300,000 to 500,000 distinct CDR3 sequences, less than 25% occurring once. The source was peripheral blood mononuclear cells (PBMCs), collected when the disease was refractory, from a patient treated with antithyroid drugs. Every receptor here comes from a female donor with Graves disease.

This chain links TRBV29-1 with TRBJ1-6; D is undetermined. Trimming took off 7 bases at V and 7 bases at J, with 20 bases between the two ends. CDR3 size: 15 residues. Germline CDR1 and CDR2: SQVTM and ANQGSEA. In nucleotides, the CDR3 is TGCAGCGCCTGCCCTCTGACCGCACTAAATTCACCCCTCCACTTT. It codes for CSACPLTALNSPLHF.

The chain joins TRBV4-1 to TRBJ2-7, with TRBD2 identical over 11 bases. The CDR3 has 15 amino acids. Germline CDR1 MGHRA, CDR2 YSYEKL. V shed 0 bases, J shed 4 bases, and the junction held 2 bases outside the gene matches. CDR3 nucleotides: TGCGCCAGCAGCCAAGAACTAGCGGGAGTATACGAGCAGTACTTC. Protein product: CASSQELAGVYEQYF.

This clonotype turned up a few times. This may come from a read error, since a much larger clone is one base off. V and J are TRBV12-3 or TRBV12-4 and TRBJ2-5; TRBD2 is a possible D gene (5 bases). This CDR3 has 16 residues. CDR3 nucleotide sequence: TGTGCCAGCAGTCCGTCCCACTTCAGCGGCCAAGAGACCCGGTACTTC. Its protein product is CASSPSHFSGQETRYF.

This clonotype appeared many times. The V call is TRBV20-1, the J call TRBJ2-7; D is uncertain. The CDR3 is 12 amino acids. Germline values: CDR1 DFQATT, CDR2 SNEGSKA (reference sequence). Trimming took off 7 bases at V and 6 bases at J, with 16 bases between the two ends. The CDR3 sequence is CSVHSGVGEQYF. The CDR3, as DNA: TGCAGTGTACATTCCGGAGTGGGCGAGCAGTACTTC.

V is TRBV28 and J is TRBJ2-3, with 7 bases matching TRBD2. Germline V CDR1 and CDR2: MDHEN, SYDVKM. Trimming cost V 11 bases and J 0 bases; bases outside gene matches: 8. This CDR3 has 14 residues. CDR3 residues: CAPAAAGSTDTQYF. CDR3 DNA: TGTGCCCCCGCTGCAGCGGGGAGCACAGATACGCAGTATTTT.

This clonotype was seen a few times. The V gene is TRBV20-1, the J gene TRBJ1-6; 7 bases match TRBD1. J gave up 4 bases and V 5 bases, and 11 bases lay outside the gene matches. Germline lookup yields CDR1 DFQATT and CDR2 SNEGSKA (reference sequence). The CDR3 has 16 residues. CDR3 sequence reads: CSAPHWTGDYNSPLHF. In DNA, the CDR3 is TGCAGTGCTCCTCACTGGACAGGAGATTATAATTCACCCCTCCACTTT.

This rearrangement joins TRBV19 to TRBJ1-1; D not certain. Trimming stripped 2 bases from V and 4 bases from J, with 17 bases between. This CDR3 is built from 16 residues. CDR1 and CDR2 from the germline V gene are LNHDA and SQIVND (reference sequence). In nucleotides, the CDR3 is TGTGCCAGTAGTATATCCCCCAGGCCGGATGGCACTGAAGCTTTCTTT. It translates to CASSISPRPDGTEAFF.

The chain carries TRBV18 and TRBJ2-6; D gene uncertain. This CDR3 has 15 residues. Looked up from germline, CDR1 is KGHSH and CDR2 is LQKENI. V was pared by 3 bases and J by 2 bases, with 8 bases between. CDR3 nucleotides: TGTGCCAGCTCACCTAAGAGCCCTGGGGCCAACGTCCTGACTTTC. It codes for CASSPKSPGANVLTF.

This clonotype was picked up many times. J is TRBJ2-7 and V is TRBV7-6; D is possibly TRBD2 (5 bases). Germline lookup yields CDR1 SGHVS and CDR2 FNYEAQ. The CDR3 is made up of 15 amino acids. Between the trimmed V and J ends, which lost 5 bases and 5 bases, there was a span of 19 bases. CDR3 sequence: CASSLTGRHNDEQYF. CDR3 coding DNA: TGTGCCAGCAGCCTTACGGGAAGACATAACGACGAGCAGTACTTC.

In this sample, this clonotype turned up many times. The chain uses TRBV18 and TRBJ2-5; no firm D call. V was trimmed by 2 bases and J by 1 base, leaving 5 bases between them. This CDR3 region has 13 residues. Looked up from germline, CDR1 is KGHSH and CDR2 is LQKENI. CDR3 nucleotides: TGTGCCAGCTCACCAACACCCCAAGAGACCCAGTACTTC. Protein product: CASSPTPQETQYF.

This clonotype was seen many times. The chain links TRBV7-2 to TRBJ1-2; D is unresolved. Deletions cut 2 bases from V and 2 bases from J, with 6 bases between. There are 13 residues in the CDR3. Germline CDR1 and CDR2: SGHTA and FQGNSA. The CDR3 spells CASSLPNNYGYTF. The CDR3 coding sequence is TGTGCCAGCAGCTTACCCAACAACTATGGCTACACCTTC. The full variable domain, rest sourced from reference TRBV7-2 and TRBJ1-2, is GAGVSQSPSNKVTEKGKDVELRCDPISGHTALYWYRQSLGQGLEFLIYFQGNSAPDKSGLPSDRFSAERTGGSVSTLTIQRTQQEDSAVYLCASSLPNNYGYTFGSGTRLTVV.